A selection of T cell receptor beta chains follows, all from one sample in a study of T cells in Graves' hyperthyroidism and ophthalmopathy. In TCRdb, the multiplex PCR reads were re-called with MiXCR into one record per CDR3 protein. The sample lists about 740,000 distinct CDR3 sequences; approximately 15% were seen once. Sequenced sample: blood. All receptors come from a woman younger than 35 with Graves' hyperthyroidism. The CDR3 runs from the conserved cysteine through the conserved F or W. The D gene is left open where the match is weak. Clone size is shown for a subset of rows, as once, few, many or a class of expanded clone.

>TRBV3-1|TRBD2|-|TRBJ2-1
TGTGCCAGCAAAAATAGCGGGAGCACGAATGAGCAGTTCTTC
CASKNSGSTNEQFF
>TRBV20-1|TRBD2|many|TRBJ2-3
TGCAGTGCTAGTAGGGGACTAGCAACAGATACGCAGTATTTT
CSASRGLATDTQYF
>TRBV11-3|-|many|TRBJ1-4
TGTGCCAGCAGCCTCGGCCTAGGACCTGCAACTAATGAAAAACTGTTTTTT
CASSLGLGPATNEKLFF
>TRBV6-9|TRBD2|-|TRBJ2-2
TGTGCCAGCAGTTACAAAGAGCCGGGACTAGCGGTCACCCGGGAGCTGTTTTTT
CASSYKEPGLAVTRELFF
>TRBV30|TRBD1|many|TRBJ2-3
TGTGCCTGGAGCGGACAGGGATTTTCAGATACGCAGTATTTT
CAWSGQGFSDTQYF
>TRBV2|-|many|TRBJ1-1
TGTGCCAGCAGTCGCCAGGGGAACACTGAAGCTTTCTTT
CASSRQGNTEAFF
>TRBV11-3|-|-|TRBJ2-5
TGTGCCAGCAGCTTGTCATCGGGGTACGAGACCCAGTACTTC
CASSLSSGYETQYF
>TRBV2|TRBD1|many|TRBJ1-5
TGTGCTACAAACCGGGACAGCGGGCAGCCCCAGCATTTT
CATNRDSGQPQHF
>TRBV4-1|TRBD2|few|TRBJ2-5
TGCGCCAGCAACTCCCGGCCGGGACTAGCGGGAGCGCAAGAGACCCAGTACTTC
CASNSRPGLAGAQETQYF
>TRBV29-1|TRBD2|few|TRBJ2-1
TGCAGCGGACGCGGGAGAAACTACAATGAGCAGTTCTTC
CSGRGRNYNEQFF
>TRBV9|-|few|TRBJ2-7
TGTGCCAGCAGCCACCACAAAGACAGGGAGGGCTACGAGCAGTACTTC
CASSHHKDREGYEQYF
>TRBV7-9|TRBD2|-|TRBJ2-1
TGTACCAGCAGCTTAGGACGAGGGACTAGCGGGAGCAATGAGCAGTTCTTC
CTSSLGRGTSGSNEQFF
>TRBV15|-|-|TRBJ1-6
TGTGCCACCAGCGCCCAAATTAATTCACCCCTCCACTTT
CATSAQINSPLHF
>TRBV7-2|TRBD1|many|TRBJ2-5
TGTGCCAGCAGCTCACAAGGGACAGCCTTTTACCTAGGCGCCCAGTACTTC
CASSSQGTAFYLGAQYF
>TRBV27|-|few|TRBJ2-7
TGTGCCAGCAGTTTCGGCCAGCTGAGCTCCTACGAGCAGTACTTC
CASSFGQLSSYEQYF
>TRBV6-1|-|-|TRBJ2-7
TGTGCCAGCACCCCGACACCGAATTCCTACGAGCAGTACTTC
CASTPTPNSYEQYF
>TRBV10-3|-|-|TRBJ1-5
TGTGCCATCAGTGATTCCGCGCCCCAGCCCCAGCATTTT
CAISDSAPQPQHF
>TRBV20-1|-|many|TRBJ1-5
TGCAGTGCTGGGGCGCGGGATCAGCCCCAGCATTTT
CSAGARDQPQHF
>TRBV28|-|-|TRBJ2-7
TGTGCCAGCAGTTTTGGACTCATAAGACAGTACTTC
CASSFGLIRQYF